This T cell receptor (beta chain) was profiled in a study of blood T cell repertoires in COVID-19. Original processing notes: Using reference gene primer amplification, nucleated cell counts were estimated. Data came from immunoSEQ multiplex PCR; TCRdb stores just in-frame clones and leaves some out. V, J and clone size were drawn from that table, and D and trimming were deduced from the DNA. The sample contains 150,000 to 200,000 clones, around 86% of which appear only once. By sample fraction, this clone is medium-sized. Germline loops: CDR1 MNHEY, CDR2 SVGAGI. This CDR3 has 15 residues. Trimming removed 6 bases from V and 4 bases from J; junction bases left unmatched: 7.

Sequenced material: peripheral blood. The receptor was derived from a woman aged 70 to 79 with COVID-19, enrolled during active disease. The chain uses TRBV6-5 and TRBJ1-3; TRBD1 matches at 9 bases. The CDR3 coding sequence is TGTGCCAGCAGAAACAGGGGGCTGGCAGGAAACACCATATATTTT. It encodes CASRNRGLAGNTIYF.